This paragraph reports one T cell receptor beta chain. Its antigen is as yet unknown. This record comes from a study of T cell responses to AZD1222 COVID-19 vaccine. About the research overall: The analysis combined second doses at about 4 or about 12 weeks. Regarding the study as a whole: Mapped onto spike, vaccine-associated CD4 TCRs spanned it and were dominant at 160-218 and 743-854. Donors were largely white British and mainly female; clonal diversity was possibly underestimated.

This CDR3 comprises 19 residues. Germline values: CDR1 MDHEN, CDR2 SYDVKM. The V and J ends lost 5 bases and 0 bases, in that order; junction bases with no gene match: 13. TCRdb's copy holds only in-frame clones and misses some; the assay was immunoSEQ multiplex PCR. The data hold 130,000 to 150,000 clones, with roughly 92% observed a single time. V usage is TRBV28 and J usage is TRBJ2-1; 10 positions agree with TRBD2. This sample comprised peripheral blood, obtained on day 0 of AZD1222 vaccination. This clonotype was obtained from an adult in good health. The CDR3 sequence is CASSPIGLAELSSYNEQFF. In nucleotides, the CDR3 is TGTGCCAGCAGTCCGATAGGACTAGCGGAACTGAGCTCCTACAATGAGCAGTTCTTC. Supplemented by reference TRBV28 and TRBJ2-1, the full variable domain reads DVKVTQSSRYLVKRTGEKVFLECVQDMDHENMFWYRQDPGLGLRLIYFSYDVKMKEKGDIPEGYSVSREKKERFSLILESASTNQTSMYLCASSPIGLAELSSYNEQFFGPGTRLTVL.